This T cell receptor (beta chain) was sequenced in a study of regulatory T cells in long-lasting Graves disease. Relying on iRepertoire HTBI primers and Arm-PCR of CDR3 regions, the team built TCR beta libraries. TCRdb processed the multiplex PCR reads anew with MiXCR; each CDR3 protein has one entry. In the table there are 540,000 or so distinct CDR3 sequences, less than 15% of which are singletons. This clonotype has just a few counts. The CDR3 runs 14 residues. V lost 5 bases and J 3 bases, leaving 11 bases between the germline ends. Regarding time point: newly diagnosed GD, antithyroid drugs for less than 3 months. PBMC RNA served as the TCR library source. Another study also made use of these data, one on T cells in Graves' hyperthyroidism and ophthalmopathy.

The chain carries TRBV12-3 or TRBV12-4 and TRBJ2-1, with D maybe TRBD2 (6 bases). This receptor was identified in a man aged 25-40 years with Graves disease. Specimen: peripheral blood mononuclear cells (PBMCs), collected at new diagnosis, from a patient treated with antithyroid drugs. CDR3 DNA: TGTGCCAGCAGTCTCGCGGGACTCTACAATGAGCAGTTCTTC. Translated: CASSLAGLYNEQFF.